These T cell receptor beta chains were read from a single sample in a study of shared clonotypes between healthy human individuals. The repertoire was sequenced with immunoSEQ multiplex PCR; TCRdb's copy has only in-frame clones and lacks some. The profile shows over a million clones, around 95% of them singletons. Sequenced: naive CD4+ T cells sorted from blood. These receptors came from a man aged 30-40 years in good health. The CDR3 runs from the conserved cysteine through the conserved F or W. D genes are given only for firm matches. Expanded clones are given a class, and other clones once, few, many or no size at all.

D gene: -; clone size: -; V gene: TRBV2; J gene: TRBJ2-7; CDR3 DNA: TGTGCCAGCAGTGATCATGTGTACGAGCAGTACTTC; CDR3 protein: CASSDHVYEQYF
D gene: TRBD1; clone size: -; V gene: TRBV9; J gene: TRBJ1-1; CDR3 DNA: TGTGCCAGCAGCACGCAGGGGGACACTGAAGCTTTCTTT; CDR3 protein: CASSTQGDTEAFF
D gene: -; clone size: -; V gene: TRBV27; J gene: TRBJ1-5; CDR3 DNA: TGTGCCAGCAGTTTATCCGGGGATCAGCCCCAGCATTTT; CDR3 protein: CASSLSGDQPQHF
D gene: -; clone size: -; V gene: TRBV6-5; J gene: TRBJ1-4; CDR3 DNA: TGTGCCAGCAGTTACTCGGCCTATTTCTTTGAAAAACTGTTTTTT; CDR3 protein: CASSYSAYFFEKLFF
D gene: TRBD1; clone size: -; V gene: TRBV5-1; J gene: TRBJ1-3; CDR3 DNA: TGCGCCAGCAGCCCCCCACAGGGGGCGGGAGGAAACACCATATATTTT; CDR3 protein: CASSPPQGAGGNTIYF
D gene: -; clone size: -; V gene: TRBV14; J gene: TRBJ1-3; CDR3 DNA: TGTGCCAGCAGCCAAGTTTTCCGGGCCGTGGGCTCTGGAAACACCATATATTTT; CDR3 protein: CASSQVFRAVGSGNTIYF
D gene: -; clone size: -; V gene: TRBV11-2; J gene: TRBJ2-4; CDR3 DNA: TGTGCCAGCAGCTTAGACGACAGAAATCTAGCCAAAAACATTCAGTACTTC; CDR3 protein: CASSLDDRNLAKNIQYF
D gene: -; clone size: -; V gene: TRBV11-2; J gene: TRBJ2-7; CDR3 DNA: TGTGCCAGCAGCCGAATCAGGGCCCCCTACGAGCAGTACTTC; CDR3 protein: CASSRIRAPYEQYF
D gene: -; clone size: -; V gene: TRBV18; J gene: TRBJ2-1; CDR3 DNA: TGTGCCAGCTCACCAGGGGCTACCTACAATGAGCAGTTCTTC; CDR3 protein: CASSPGATYNEQFF
D gene: TRBD2; clone size: -; V gene: TRBV5-1; J gene: TRBJ2-1; CDR3 DNA: TGCGCCAGCAGCCTACAAGCGGGAGGGCCGCTCAATGAGCAGTTCTTC; CDR3 protein: CASSLQAGGPLNEQFF
D gene: -; clone size: -; V gene: TRBV10-3; J gene: TRBJ2-5; CDR3 DNA: TGTGCCATCATGGCTGGAGGGACCCAGTACTTC; CDR3 protein: CAIMAGGTQYF
D gene: -; clone size: once; V gene: TRBV5-1; J gene: TRBJ1-1; CDR3 DNA: TGCGCCAGCAGCGGCGGACAGCCGAGCACTGAAGCTTTCTTT; CDR3 protein: CASSGGQPSTEAFF
D gene: -; clone size: -; V gene: TRBV5-1; J gene: TRBJ2-7; CDR3 DNA: TGCGCCAGCAGCTTGAATATGGGACTCTACGAGCAGTACTTC; CDR3 protein: CASSLNMGLYEQYF
D gene: TRBD1; clone size: -; V gene: TRBV29-1; J gene: TRBJ2-3; CDR3 DNA: TGCAGCGTCCGGGACAGGGGACTGACGGGTACGCAGTATTTT; CDR3 protein: CSVRDRGLTGTQYF
D gene: -; clone size: once; V gene: TRBV14; J gene: TRBJ1-1; CDR3 DNA: TGTGCCAGCAGCCAAGTGCAGTCACAAGGGGCTTTCTTT; CDR3 protein: CASSQVQSQGAFF
D gene: -; clone size: -; V gene: TRBV7-9; J gene: TRBJ1-2; CDR3 DNA: TGTGCCAGCAGCTCGAGATCCTTTCACCTTAGGAATGGCTACACCTTC; CDR3 protein: CASSSRSFHLRNGYTF
D gene: -; clone size: -; V gene: TRBV27; J gene: TRBJ2-3; CDR3 DNA: TGTGCCAGCAGTTTATCTTTAGCGCAGAGCACAGATACGCAGTATTTT; CDR3 protein: CASSLSLAQSTDTQYF
D gene: -; clone size: -; V gene: TRBV7-2; J gene: TRBJ1-1; CDR3 DNA: TGTGCCAGCAGCTCCCCGTTGGGCACTGAAGCTTTCTTT; CDR3 protein: CASSSPLGTEAFF
D gene: TRBD1; clone size: -; V gene: TRBV28; J gene: TRBJ1-5; CDR3 DNA: TGTGCCAGCAGTAAGGGGGCAGGTTTTCAGCCCCAGCATTTT; CDR3 protein: CASSKGAGFQPQHF